This TCR beta chain was captured by sequencing in a study of T cells after yellow fever vaccination. One entry per CDR3 protein results from TCRdb running MiXCR on the 5' RACE reads. The sample records 300,000 to 350,000 distinct CDR3 sequences, around 4.3% being singletons. The receptor comes from a man aged 18 to 35 who received the YFV17D yellow fever vaccine. The sequences come from PBMCs, collected 15 days after the yellow fever booster vaccination.

CDR3 nucleotide sequence: TGCGCCAGCAGCTTGGTTGGGACATCTGAAGCTTTCTTT. Protein sequence: CASSLVGTSEAFF. The rearrangement links TRBV5-1 to TRBJ1-1; tentative D call: TRBD1 (6 bases). The germline V gene encodes CDR1 SGHRS and CDR2 YFSETQ. The CDR3 has 13 amino acids. Trimming shortened V by 0 bases and J by 6 bases, and 9 bases separated the two germline ends.